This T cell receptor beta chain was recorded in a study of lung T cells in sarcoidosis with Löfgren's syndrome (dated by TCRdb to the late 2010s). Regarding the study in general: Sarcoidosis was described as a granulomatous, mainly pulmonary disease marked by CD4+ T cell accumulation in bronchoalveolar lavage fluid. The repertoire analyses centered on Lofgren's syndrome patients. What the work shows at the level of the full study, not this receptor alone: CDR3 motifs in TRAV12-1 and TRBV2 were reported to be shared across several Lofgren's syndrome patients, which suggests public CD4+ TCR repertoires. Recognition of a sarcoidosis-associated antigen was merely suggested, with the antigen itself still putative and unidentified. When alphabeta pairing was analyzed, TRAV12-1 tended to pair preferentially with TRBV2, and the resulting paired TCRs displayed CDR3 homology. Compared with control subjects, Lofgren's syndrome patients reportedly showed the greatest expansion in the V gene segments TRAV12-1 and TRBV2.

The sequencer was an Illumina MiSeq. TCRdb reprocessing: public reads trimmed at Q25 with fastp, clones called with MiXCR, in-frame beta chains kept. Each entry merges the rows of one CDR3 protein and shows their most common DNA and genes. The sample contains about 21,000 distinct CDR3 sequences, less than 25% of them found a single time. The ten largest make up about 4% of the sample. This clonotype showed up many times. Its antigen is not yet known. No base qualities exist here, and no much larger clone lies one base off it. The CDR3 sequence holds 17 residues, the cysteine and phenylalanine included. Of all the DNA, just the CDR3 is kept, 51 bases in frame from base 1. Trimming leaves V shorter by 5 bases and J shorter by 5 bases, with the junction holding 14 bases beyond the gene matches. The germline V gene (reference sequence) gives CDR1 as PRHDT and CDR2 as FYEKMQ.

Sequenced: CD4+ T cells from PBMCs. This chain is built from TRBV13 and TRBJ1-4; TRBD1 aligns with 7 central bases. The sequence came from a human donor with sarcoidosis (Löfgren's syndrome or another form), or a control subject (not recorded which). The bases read TGTGCCAGCAGCCCCCCCAGGGGGAGTATAAGGAATGAAAAACTGTTTTTT. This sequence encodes CASSPPRGSIRNEKLFF.